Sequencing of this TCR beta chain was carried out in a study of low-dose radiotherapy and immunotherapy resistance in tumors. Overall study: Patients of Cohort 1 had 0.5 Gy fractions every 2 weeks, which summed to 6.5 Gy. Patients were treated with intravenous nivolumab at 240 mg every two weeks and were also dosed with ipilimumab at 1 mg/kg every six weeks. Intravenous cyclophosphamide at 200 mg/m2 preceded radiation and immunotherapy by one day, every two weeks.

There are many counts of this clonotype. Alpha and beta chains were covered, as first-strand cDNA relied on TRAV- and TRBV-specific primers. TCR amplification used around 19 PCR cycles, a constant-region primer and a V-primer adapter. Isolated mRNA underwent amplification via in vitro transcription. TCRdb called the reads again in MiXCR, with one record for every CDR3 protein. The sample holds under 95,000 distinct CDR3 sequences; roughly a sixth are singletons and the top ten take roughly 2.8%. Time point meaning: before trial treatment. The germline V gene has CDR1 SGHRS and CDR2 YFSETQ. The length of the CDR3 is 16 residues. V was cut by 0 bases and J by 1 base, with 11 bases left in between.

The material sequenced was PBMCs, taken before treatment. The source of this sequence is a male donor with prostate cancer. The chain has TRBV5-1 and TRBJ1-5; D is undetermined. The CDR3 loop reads CASSLAPRPSNQPQHF. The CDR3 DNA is TGCGCCAGCAGCTTGGCACCCCGACCGAGCAATCAGCCCCAGCATTTT.